These 22 T cell receptor beta chains originate from one sample sequenced in a study of T-cell memory formation after mild COVID-19. Each CDR3 protein is one row after TCRdb ran MiXCR on the 5' RACE reads. The top ten hold roughly a fifth of the sample, which has about 320,000 distinct CDR3 sequences, roughly an eighth seen once. Material for sequencing was PBMCs or a T cell subset sorted from them (not recorded which). All receptors come from a man between 18 and 35 years old who had mild COVID-19 (a few samples of this study predate the infection). Cell type and time point are not known.

This clonotype was detected only a few times. The V and J genes are TRBV7-2 and TRBJ1-3; D is unresolved. The CDR3 sequence is 14 residues long. Germline V lookup: CDR1 SGHTA, CDR2 FQGNSA. V was shortened by 5 bases and J by 2 bases, with 10 bases between the two germline ends. This chain's CDR3 is CASSAQATGNTIYF. In DNA, the CDR3 is TGTGCCAGCAGCGCCCAGGCTACTGGAAACACCATATATTTT.

The gene calls are TRBV7-9 and TRBJ1-6; 8 bases line up with TRBD1. The CDR3 is made up of 12 amino acids. Germline values: CDR1 SEHNR, CDR2 FQNEAQ (reference sequence). The V segment lost 5 bases and the J segment 13 bases; nucleotides outside the gene matches: 4. CDR3 sequence: CASSTGGLPLHF. As DNA, the CDR3 is TGTGCCAGCAGCACAGGGGGTCTGCCCCTCCACTTT.

The sample holds a few counts of this clonotype. The CDR3 nucleotides are TGTGCCAGCAGGACCTCTGGCCAGCCCCAGCATTTT. Amino acid sequence: CASRTSGQPQHF. V usage is TRBV7-8 and J usage is TRBJ1-5, with D unresolved. The CDR3 covers 12 residues. CDR1 and CDR2 from the germline V gene are SGHVS and FQNEAQ. Trimming removed 6 bases at V and 7 bases at J, with 10 bases between.

This clonotype was seen more than once but under ten times. This chain joins TRBV7-2 and TRBJ2-3; a weak D match, TRBD2 (6 bases). Germline V gene lookup returns CDR1 SGHTA and CDR2 FQGNSA. V was clipped by 7 bases and J by 5 bases, with 19 bases between them. The CDR3 covers 15 residues. The CDR3 reads CASTPAGRGQDTQYF. The CDR3 bases are TGTGCCAGCACACCTGCGGGGCGGGGTCAAGATACGCAGTATTTT.

This clonotype was recorded many times. One end of the junction fails to match germline, which may point to a read error. The chain links TRBV7-9 to TRBJ2-7, with unresolved D. Germline loops: CDR1 SEHNR, CDR2 FQNEAQ (reference sequence). The CDR3 extends over 12 amino acids. The CDR3 region has the DNA TGTGCCAGCAGTTTAGCTGCCTACGAGCAGTACTTC. This sequence encodes CASSLAAYEQYF.

This clonotype has just a few counts. J is TRBJ2-1 and V is TRBV12-3 or TRBV12-4, with TRBD2 identical over 8 bases. There are 15 residues in the CDR3. Germline trimming cut 6 bases from V and 8 bases from J; bases unmatched to any gene: 12. The CDR3 region has the DNA TGTGCCAGCAGGCGACGTAGCGGGGTAGTGGATGAGCAGTTCTTC. Translation: CASRRRSGVVDEQFF.

This clonotype was found a few times. The V and J genes are TRBV4-3 and TRBJ2-7, with 7 bases lining up with TRBD1. Germline CDR1 and CDR2: LGHNA and YSLEER. The CDR3 runs to 17 residues. Trimming removed 0 bases from V and 5 bases from J; junction bases left unmatched: 13. The CDR3 bases are TGCGCCAGCAGCCAAGACTTTCCCAACAGGGGCCCCAACGAGCAGTACTTC. Translated, it gives CASSQDFPNRGPNEQYF.

This clonotype was seen ten or more times. This chain connects TRBV5-1 to TRBJ2-3, with 8 bases that match TRBD1. Unmatched junction bases numbered 9, after V lost 5 bases and J lost 1 base. CDR1 and CDR2 from the germline V gene are SGHRS and YFSETQ. This CDR3 spans 16 amino acids. In nucleotides, the CDR3 is TGCGCCAGCAGATCACCAGGGGGCGAAGGCACAGATACGCAGTATTTT. This gives the protein CASRSPGGEGTDTQYF.

This sequence joins TRBV20-1 and TRBJ1-2; D ambiguous. There are 12 residues in the CDR3. V shed 2 bases and J shed 4 bases, with 8 bases lying between them. Germline-derived CDR1 and CDR2 are DFQATT and SNEGSKA (reference sequence). The CDR3 region has the DNA TGCAGTGCTAGATCGGGGTCCTATGGCTACACCTTC. It specifies CSARSGSYGYTF.

This chain connects TRBV6-4 to TRBJ1-1; no reliable D call. V dropped 2 bases and J dropped 1 base, with 5 bases sitting between them. The CDR3 consists of 13 residues. Germline values: CDR1 MRHNA, CDR2 SNTAGT. DNA for the CDR3: TGTGCCAGCAGTGACCAGCCGAACACTGAAGCTTTCTTT. It codes for CASSDQPNTEAFF.

This clonotype was seen ten or more times. The V gene is TRBV30, the J gene TRBJ2-7; 7 bases fit TRBD1. Germline CDR1 GTSNPN, CDR2 SVGIG (reference sequence). The CDR3 runs to 12 residues. V lost 4 bases, J lost 0 bases, and 0 bases stayed unmatched. CDR3: CAWTGGSYEQYF. The CDR3 nucleotides read TGTGCCTGGACAGGGGGCTCCTACGAGCAGTACTTC.

This clonotype has more than one count but fewer than ten. The chain is built from TRBV5-1 and TRBJ2-1; no clear D gene. CDR3 length equals 15 residues. Germline assignment: CDR1 SGHRS and CDR2 YFSETQ. The V end was cut by 1 base, the J end by 7 bases, with 15 bases between. This CDR3 is CASSLLAARGNEQFF. CDR3 in DNA: TGCGCCAGCAGCTTGTTGGCAGCCCGTGGGAATGAGCAGTTCTTC.

Only a few counts were recorded for this clonotype. The chain carries TRBV7-9 and TRBJ2-6; 8 nucleotides line up with TRBD1. V trimming: 1 base; J trimming: 4 bases; junction bases outside the gene matches: 18. The CDR3 is 21 amino acids. Germline-derived CDR1 and CDR2 are SEHNR and FQNEAQ (reference sequence). CDR3 in amino acids: CASSLGLQGAGIGLGANVLTF. CDR3 DNA sequence: TGTGCCAGCAGCTTAGGCCTGCAGGGGGCAGGTATTGGCTTGGGGGCCAACGTCCTGACTTTC.

The chain carries TRBV5-1 and TRBJ2-1; D not resolved. The CDR3 is made up of 12 amino acids. Trimming stripped 1 base from V and 8 bases from J, with 7 bases between. Germline V gives CDR1 SGHRS, CDR2 YFSETQ. CDR3 in amino acids: CASSLQSHEQFF. The CDR3 nucleotides are TGCGCCAGCAGCTTGCAGAGCCATGAGCAGTTCTTC.

This clonotype was recorded only once. The rearrangement joins TRBV3-1 to TRBJ1-4; the match to TRBD1 covers 7 bases. Trimming at V came to 3 bases and at J to 7 bases, leaving 5 bases not matched to a gene. The CDR3 length is 14 residues. Germline values: CDR1 LGHDT, CDR2 YNNKEL (reference sequence). The CDR3 bases are TGTGCCAGCAGCCAGTCTGGGACAGTTGAAAAACTGTTTTTT. Encoded protein: CASSQSGTVEKLFF.

This clonotype came up many times. The chain combines TRBV3-1 with TRBJ2-1; 9 bases are a match to TRBD2. Germline-derived CDR1 and CDR2 are LGHDT and YNNKEL (reference sequence). After removal of 3 bases from V and 3 bases from J, the junction contained 9 bases not matched to a gene. There are 17 residues in the CDR3. The CDR3 DNA follows: TGTGCCAGCAGCCACCCGAGAGCGGGGGGTCGCTACAATGAGCAGTTCTTC. It is translated as CASSHPRAGGRYNEQFF.

This clonotype showed up many times. The chain recombines TRBV3-1 with TRBJ2-2; D possibly uses TRBD1 or TRBD2 (6 bases each). Per germline, CDR1 LGHDT and CDR2 YNNKEL (reference sequence). The CDR3 contains 16 residues. Trimming took off 4 bases at V and 4 bases at J, with 16 bases between the two ends. The CDR3 reads CASSPPWGAATGELFF. For the CDR3, the DNA is TGTGCCAGCAGCCCCCCGTGGGGGGCGGCCACCGGGGAGCTGTTTTTT.

This chain uses TRBV20-1 with TRBJ2-1; D might be TRBD2 (6 bases). The CDR3 runs 12 residues. The germline V and J ends were trimmed by 0 bases and 15 bases, with 15 bases remaining between them. The germline V gene has CDR1 DFQATT and CDR2 SNEGSKA (reference sequence). For the CDR3, the DNA is TGCAGTGCTAGAGATGGAAGGACTAATTTGTTCTTC. Amino acid sequence: CSARDGRTNLFF.

The genes are TRBV20-1 and TRBJ1-6, with TRBD1 as a possible D gene (5 bases). The CDR3 loop spans 16 amino acids. Trimming removed 0 bases at V and 5 bases at J, with 14 bases between. Germline-derived CDR1 and CDR2 are DFQATT and SNEGSKA (reference sequence). CDR3 amino acids: CSARDQRGGDNSPLHF. The CDR3 DNA is TGCAGTGCTAGAGACCAACGGGGGGGAGATAATTCACCCCTCCACTTT.

This clonotype occurred a few times. The chain recombines TRBV6-6 with TRBJ2-7; D is possibly TRBD2 (6 bases). The CDR3 sequence is 14 residues long. V was pared by 5 bases and J by 3 bases, with 14 bases between. Germline CDR1 reads MNHNY; CDR2 reads SVGAGI (reference sequence). In nucleotides, the CDR3 is TGTGCCAGCAGTCCCGCGCGGGGATACTACGAGCAGTACTTC. It is translated as CASSPARGYYEQYF.

V usage is TRBV7-3 and J usage is TRBJ2-3; D might be TRBD1 or TRBD2, each matching 6 bases. CDR3 length: 14 amino acids. Germline CDR1 SGHTA, CDR2 FQGTGA. V lost 1 base and J lost 5, with 10 bases in between. The DNA of the CDR3 is TGTGCCAGCAGCTTAAAGGGGGGCAGAGATACGCAGTATTTT. Translation: CASSLKGGRDTQYF.

The chain couples TRBV4-3 to TRBJ2-7; D call uncertain. V was cut by 0 bases and J by 3 bases, with 9 bases left in between. CDR1 and CDR2 (germline): LGHNA, YSLEER. CDR3 length: 14 amino acids. CDR3 in DNA: TGCGCCAGCAGCCAAGATTGGCTCAGCTACGAGCAGTACTTC. It translates to CASSQDWLSYEQYF.